Following are 30 T cell receptor beta chains from one sample sequenced in a study of CD8+ T cells in alopecia areata (dated by TCRdb to 2017 to 2018). Library creation used the immunoSEQ multiplex PCR assay. RNA was extracted from all samples and reverse transcribed into cDNA as template for TCR sequencing. The source is immuneACCESS, and TCRdb retained only in-frame sequences with V and J called. Part of the clones is not carried over; for the studies checked, unresolved V genes explain less than half of this, and the remainder is unexplained. The sample table records about 140,000 clones; 55% of these occur just once. About 4.3% of the sample goes to the ten largest clones. The sample comprised CD4+ T cells sorted from blood. The receptor set was obtained from a human donor in good health.

This clone was detected only a few times. This rearrangement joins TRBV15 to TRBJ2-3, with TRBD1 matching 8 bases. CDR1 and CDR2 from the germline V gene are LNHNV and YYDKDF (reference sequence). J gave up 3 bases and V 1 base, and 3 bases lay outside the gene matches. CDR3 length equals 15 residues. This CDR3 reads CATSRAGGQTDTQYF. CDR3 in DNA: TGTGCCACCAGCAGAGCAGGGGGCCAGACAGATACGCAGTATTTT.

This clone was counted between two and nine times. The V gene is TRBV30, the J gene TRBJ1-2, with 7 bases lining up with TRBD1. The V and J ends lost 2 bases and 3 bases, in that order; junction bases with no gene match: 9. Germline-derived CDR1 and CDR2 are GTSNPN and SVGIG (reference sequence). The CDR3 runs 15 residues. The CDR3 bases are TGTGCCTGGAGTCGGTGGCAGGGGGACGACTATGGCTACACCTTC. It translates to CAWSRWQGDDYGYTF.

This clone came up a few times. An end of the junction differs from the germline gene, which may be a read error. The chain has TRBV29-1 and TRBJ2-3; D not resolved. This CDR3 is 13 amino acids long. Germline V gives CDR1 SQVTM, CDR2 ANQGSEA. The CDR3 protein is CSIGGLSTDTQYF. In DNA form, the CDR3 reads TGTAGTATCGGCGGTTTGAGCACAGATACGCAGTATTTT.

The genes are TRBV6-5 and TRBJ1-5, with 11 bases aligning to TRBD1. The CDR3 runs to 14 residues. With 7 bases clipped from V and 6 bases from J, the junction kept 5 bases outside the gene matches. The germline V gene encodes CDR1 MNHEY and CDR2 SVGAGI. This CDR3 reads CASTGQGAFQPQHF. The CDR3 DNA follows: TGTGCCAGCACTGGACAGGGGGCTTTTCAGCCCCAGCATTTT.

The chain carries TRBV29-1 and TRBJ1-2, with 8 bases aligning to TRBD1. Germline CDR1 is SQVTM and CDR2 is ANQGSEA. This CDR3 is 14 amino acids long. V lost 1 base and J lost 0; bases outside the gene matches: 1. This CDR3 is CSVEGTGTNYGYTF. Written as DNA, the CDR3 is TGCAGCGTTGAAGGGACAGGGACTAACTATGGCTACACCTTC.

The chain couples TRBV19 to TRBJ1-2; D ambiguous. CDR3 length: 12 amino acids. The germline V gene has CDR1 LNHDA and CDR2 SQIVND (reference sequence). Trimming shortened V by 4 bases and J by 4 bases, and 7 bases separated the two germline ends. CDR3 protein: CASSTPIYGYTF. The CDR3 nucleotides are TGTGCCAGTAGTACCCCCATCTATGGCTACACCTTC.

The J gene is TRBJ2-3, the V gene TRBV28; D is perhaps TRBD1 (6 bases). This CDR3 comprises 18 residues. Germline loops: CDR1 MDHEN, CDR2 SYDVKM. Trimming left V 2 bases short and J 0 bases short, with 18 bases between. The CDR3 loop reads CASSLGIWYRASTDTQYF. Here the CDR3 DNA reads TGTGCCAGCAGTTTAGGTATTTGGTACAGGGCTAGCACAGATACGCAGTATTTT.

The J gene is TRBJ2-2, the V gene TRBV19; D unresolved. V was trimmed by 3 bases and J by 0 bases, leaving 14 bases between them. The CDR3 consists of 17 residues. CDR1 is LNHDA, CDR2 SQIVND, per germline (reference sequence). Here the CDR3 reads CASSMIKWPANTGELFF. The CDR3, as DNA: TGTGCCAGTAGTATGATAAAGTGGCCAGCGAACACCGGGGAGCTGTTTTTT.

This clone was counted a single time. This rearrangement joins TRBV2 to TRBJ1-5, with D possibly being TRBD1 (6 bases). V was pared by 4 bases and J by 3 bases, with 10 bases between. CDR1 is SNHLY, CDR2 FYNNEI, per germline. This CDR3 comprises 14 residues. CDR3 region: CASSGQGLNQPQHF. The DNA for the CDR3 is TGTGCCAGCAGTGGTCAGGGGCTCAATCAGCCCCAGCATTTT.

This clone was detected a few times. The chain carries TRBV29-1 and TRBJ1-5, with 9 bases identical to TRBD1. This CDR3 is 13 amino acids long. Losses at the gene ends were 5 bases for V and 7 bases for J; bases not matched to a gene: 6. The germline V gene encodes CDR1 SQVTM and CDR2 ANQGSEA. CDR3 sequence reads: CSVRTGDVQPQHF. The DNA for the CDR3 is TGCAGCGTTCGGACAGGGGATGTCCAGCCCCAGCATTTT.

V is TRBV6-6 and J is TRBJ2-5; D may be TRBD1 (5 bases). V was trimmed by 5 bases and J by 5 bases, leaving 12 bases between them. CDR1 is MNHNY, CDR2 SVGAGI, per germline (reference sequence). The CDR3 sequence is 13 residues long. In DNA, the CDR3 is TGTGCCAGCAGTGTGGACCCAGGGGAGACCCAGTACTTC. The encoded protein is CASSVDPGETQYF.

This clone has a single count. This sequence joins TRBV4-1 and TRBJ2-1; no clear D gene. Germline V gene lookup returns CDR1 MGHRA and CDR2 YSYEKL. Trimming shortened V by 1 base and J by 7 bases, and 20 bases separated the two germline ends. CDR3 length equals 17 residues. CDR3 in amino acids: CASSQGVWAINRNEQFF. The CDR3 bases are TGCGCCAGCAGCCAAGGTGTCTGGGCGATCAATAGGAATGAGCAGTTCTTC.

V usage is TRBV27 and J usage is TRBJ1-2; D unresolved. Germline loops: CDR1 MNHEY, CDR2 SMNVEV (reference sequence). This CDR3 spans 15 amino acids. Trimming removed 0 bases from V and 4 bases from J, with 12 bases in between. CDR3 sequence: CASSLSLLQPYGYTF. CDR3 coding DNA: TGTGCCAGCAGTTTATCCCTGTTACAGCCCTATGGCTACACCTTC.

V usage is TRBV30 and J usage is TRBJ1-5; no definite D call. The CDR3 sequence is 14 residues long. Between the trimmed V and J ends, which lost 0 bases and 0 bases, there was a span of 6 bases. The germline CDR1 and CDR2 sequences are GTSNPN and SVGIG (reference sequence). CDR3 residues: CAWSVTGSNQPQHF. The CDR3 region has the DNA TGTGCCTGGAGTGTTACCGGTAGCAATCAGCCCCAGCATTTT.

The gene calls are TRBV29-1 and TRBJ1-2; D remains unclear. The CDR3 has 12 residues. With 6 bases removed from V and 8 bases from J, the gap between germline ends came to 16 bases. CDR1 and CDR2 (germline): SQVTM, ANQGSEA. The CDR3 reads CSVLPHISGYTF. The CDR3 nucleotides read TGCAGCGTCCTTCCCCACATCTCCGGCTACACCTTC.

The V and J genes are TRBV11-2 and TRBJ2-1, with D possibly matching TRBD2 (6 bases). The V gene lost 1 base and the J gene lost 7 bases, with 23 bases spanning the gap. This CDR3 comprises 18 residues. Germline V gene sequence: CDR1 SGHAT, CDR2 FQNNGV. DNA for the CDR3: TGTGCCAGCAGCTTAGCGTTCGGTCCCGGAGGGCCTTGGAATGAGCAGTTCTTC. Encoded protein: CASSLAFGPGGPWNEQFF. Variable domain in full (rest from reference TRBV11-2 and TRBJ2-1): EAGVAQSPRYKIIEKRQSVAFWCNPISGHATLYWYQQILGQGPKLLIQFQNNGVVDDSQLPKDRFSAERLKGVDSTLKIQPAKLEDSAVYLCASSLAFGPGGPWNEQFFGPGTRLTVL.

This clone has a handful of counts. V usage is TRBV29-1 and J usage is TRBJ1-2; D is perhaps TRBD1 (6 bases). The CDR3 is made up of 12 amino acids. Per germline, CDR1 SQVTM and CDR2 ANQGSEA. V lost 6 bases to trimming and J lost 4 bases, with 12 bases between them. The CDR3 DNA follows: TGCAGCGTGAGGACAGAGGTCTATGGCTACACCTTC. This sequence encodes CSVRTEVYGYTF.

In its sample, this clone was seen once. This chain uses TRBV5-1 with TRBJ1-1; the D is unclear. CDR1 is SGHRS and CDR2 is YFSETQ in the germline V gene. This CDR3 spans 14 amino acids. The germline V and J ends were trimmed by 4 bases and 5 bases, with 15 bases remaining between them. Here the CDR3 reads CASSPGGEGTEAFF. CDR3 in DNA: TGCGCCAGCAGCCCCGGAGGTGAAGGGACTGAAGCTTTCTTT.

The table lists this clone with many counts. The chain links TRBV5-4 to TRBJ2-7, with 11 bases identical to TRBD2. V lost 5 bases and J lost 6; bases outside the gene matches: 10. This CDR3 region has 15 residues. Germline lookup yields CDR1 SGHNT and CDR2 YYREEE (reference sequence). DNA for the CDR3: TGTGCCAGCAGGGAAGAACTAGCGGGAGTGGGCGAGCAGTACTTC. Protein: CASREELAGVGEQYF.

This clone was seen a few times. This chain joins TRBV29-1 and TRBJ2-3, with D possibly matching TRBD2 (5 bases). V lost 4 bases and J lost 6, with 11 bases in between. CDR3 size: 12 residues. The germline gives CDR1 SQVTM, CDR2 ANQGSEA. The CDR3 bases are TGCAGCGTTGCGGGTTTAGCGGATACGCAGTATTTT. It yields the protein CSVAGLADTQYF.

The rearrangement links TRBV10-2 to TRBJ1-5, with D perhaps TRBD1 (5 bases). Germline V gene lookup returns CDR1 WSHSY and CDR2 SAAADI. The V end lost 2 bases, the J end lost 6 bases, and 11 bases lay between the germline ends. CDR3 length equals 14 residues. CDR3 loop: CASSEGQGTQPQHF. The CDR3 bases are TGCGCCAGCAGTGAGGGGCAGGGAACTCAGCCCCAGCATTTT.

This sequence joins TRBV27 and TRBJ2-5; TRBD2 aligns across 8 bases. V shed 6 bases, J shed 9 bases, and the junction held 9 bases outside the gene matches. CDR1 MNHEY and CDR2 SMNVEV come from the germline V gene (reference sequence). CDR3 length: 13 amino acids. The CDR3 spells CASRLSGSLPQYF. The DNA for the CDR3 is TGTGCCAGCAGACTCAGCGGGAGTCTGCCCCAGTACTTC.

This clone was counted a single time. The V call is TRBV27, the J call TRBJ2-5; D possibly corresponds to TRBD2 (6 bases). Germline V gives CDR1 MNHEY, CDR2 SMNVEV (reference sequence). V was cut by 5 bases and J by 11 bases, with 18 bases left in between. The CDR3 loop spans 13 amino acids. CDR3: CASSTISGGEQYF. Written as DNA, the CDR3 is TGTGCCAGCAGTACCATATCCGGAGGGGAGCAGTACTTC.

The chain joins TRBV5-1 to TRBJ2-3; a possible D gene is TRBD2 (5 bases). This CDR3 comprises 14 residues. V gave up 2 bases and J gave up 5 bases, with 12 bases separating them. Germline values: CDR1 SGHRS, CDR2 YFSETQ. The CDR3 nucleotides are TGCGCCAGCAGCTTAGCGGAGGTGGGAGATACGCAGTATTTT. Encoded protein: CASSLAEVGDTQYF.

The gene calls are TRBV5-1 and TRBJ2-3; D is undetermined. The CDR3 is made up of 13 amino acids. Trimming removed 4 bases at V and 4 bases at J, with 10 bases between. CDR1 and CDR2 (germline): SGHRS, YFSETQ. The CDR3 DNA reads TGCGCCAGCAGCCCCCAGAGCGCAGATACGCAGTATTTT. This gives the protein CASSPQSADTQYF. Based on the CDR3 plus reference TRBV5-1 and TRBJ2-3, the full variable domain is KAGVTQTPRYLIKTRGQQVTLSCSPISGHRSVSWYQQTPGQGLQFLFEYFSETQRNKGNFPGRFSGRQFSNSRSEMNVSTLELGDSALYLCASSPQSADTQYFGPGTRLTVL.

The rearrangement links TRBV11-2 to TRBJ2-3; D call uncertain. V dropped 2 bases and J dropped 0 bases, with 15 bases sitting between them. Germline V CDR1 and CDR2: SGHAT, FQNNGV. The CDR3 runs to 17 residues. The CDR3 loop reads CASSLLVDVTSTDTQYF. In nucleotides, the CDR3 is TGTGCCAGCAGCTTATTGGTTGATGTCACTAGCACAGATACGCAGTATTTT.

This clone was counted at least ten times. The chain is built from TRBV18 and TRBJ2-6; D is unclear. Trimming removed 1 base from V and 12 bases from J, with 7 bases in between. The germline V gene has CDR1 KGHSH and CDR2 LQKENI. CDR3 length equals 12 residues. Here the CDR3 reads CASSPQISVLTF. In DNA, the CDR3 is TGTGCCAGCTCACCACAAATTTCCGTCCTGACTTTC.

The chain joins TRBV7-2 to TRBJ2-1; 9 bases line up with TRBD2. From germline, CDR1 is SGHTA and CDR2 FQGNSA. CDR3 size: 15 residues. After removal of 6 bases from V and 5 bases from J, the junction contained 8 bases not matched to a gene. In DNA form, the CDR3 reads TGTGCCAGCAGAAGTCCGGGACTAGCCAACAATGAGCAGTTCTTC. Encoded protein: CASRSPGLANNEQFF.

This clone was detected only once. The J gene is TRBJ2-7, the V gene TRBV29-1, with 13 bases that match TRBD2. The germline gives CDR1 SQVTM, CDR2 ANQGSEA. The CDR3 sequence is 12 residues long. V was clipped by 6 bases and J by 4 bases; unmatched bases: 0. CDR3 bases: TGCAGCGTGACTAGCGGGAGGTACGAGCAGTACTTC. It encodes CSVTSGRYEQYF.

This clone was seen a few times. The gene calls are TRBV28 and TRBJ2-1, with 15 bases matching TRBD2. Per the germline V gene, CDR1 is MDHEN and CDR2 is SYDVKM. The CDR3 covers 17 residues. V lost 6 bases, J lost 7 bases, and 10 bases stayed unmatched. CDR3 bases: TGTGCCAGCAGCATTACCGGGACTAGCGGGAGGTGGAATGAGCAGTTCTTC. It yields the protein CASSITGTSGRWNEQFF.